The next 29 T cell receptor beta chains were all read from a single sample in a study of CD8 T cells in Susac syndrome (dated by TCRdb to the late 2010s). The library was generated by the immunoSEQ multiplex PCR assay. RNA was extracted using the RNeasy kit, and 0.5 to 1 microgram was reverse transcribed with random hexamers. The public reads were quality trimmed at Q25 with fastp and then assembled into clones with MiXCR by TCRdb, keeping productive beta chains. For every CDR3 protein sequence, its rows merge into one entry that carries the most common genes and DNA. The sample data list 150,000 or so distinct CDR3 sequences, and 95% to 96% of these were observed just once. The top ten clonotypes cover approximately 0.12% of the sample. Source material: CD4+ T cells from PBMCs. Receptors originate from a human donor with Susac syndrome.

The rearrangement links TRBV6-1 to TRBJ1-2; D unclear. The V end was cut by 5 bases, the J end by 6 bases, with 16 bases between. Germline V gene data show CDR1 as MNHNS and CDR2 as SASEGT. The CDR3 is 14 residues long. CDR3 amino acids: CASSSVDGWNGYTF. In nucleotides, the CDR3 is TGTGCCAGCAGTTCCGTGGACGGGTGGAATGGCTACACCTTC.

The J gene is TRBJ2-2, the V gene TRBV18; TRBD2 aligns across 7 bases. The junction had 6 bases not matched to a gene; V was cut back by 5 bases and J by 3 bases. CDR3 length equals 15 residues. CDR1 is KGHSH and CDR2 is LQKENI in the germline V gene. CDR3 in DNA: TGTGCCAGCTCATCTCTGGCGGGGGACACCGGGGAGCTGTTTTTT. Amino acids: CASSSLAGDTGELFF.

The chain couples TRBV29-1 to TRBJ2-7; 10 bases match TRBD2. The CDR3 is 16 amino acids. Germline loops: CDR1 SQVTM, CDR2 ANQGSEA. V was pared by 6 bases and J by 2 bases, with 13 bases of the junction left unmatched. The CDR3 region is CSVAKLAGNRPYEQYF. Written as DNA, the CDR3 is TGCAGCGTCGCAAAACTAGCGGGGAACCGACCCTACGAGCAGTACTTC.

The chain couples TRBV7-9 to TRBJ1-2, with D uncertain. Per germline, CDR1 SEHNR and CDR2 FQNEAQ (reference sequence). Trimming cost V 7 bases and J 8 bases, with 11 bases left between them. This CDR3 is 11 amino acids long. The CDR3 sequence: CASTQNPGYTF. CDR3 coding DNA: TGTGCCAGCACCCAGAACCCGGGCTACACCTTC.

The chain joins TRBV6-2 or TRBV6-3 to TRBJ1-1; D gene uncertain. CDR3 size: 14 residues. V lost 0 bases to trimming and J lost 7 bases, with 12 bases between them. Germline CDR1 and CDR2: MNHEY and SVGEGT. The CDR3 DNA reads TGTGCCAGCAGTTACTCCGAGGCCAATAGTGAAGCTTTCTTT. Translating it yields CASSYSEANSEAFF.

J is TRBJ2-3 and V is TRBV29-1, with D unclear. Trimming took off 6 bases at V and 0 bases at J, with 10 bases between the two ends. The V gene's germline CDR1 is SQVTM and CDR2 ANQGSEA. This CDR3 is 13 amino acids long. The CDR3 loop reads CSVVGPSTDTQYF. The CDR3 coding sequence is TGCAGCGTGGTAGGGCCCAGCACAGATACGCAGTATTTT.

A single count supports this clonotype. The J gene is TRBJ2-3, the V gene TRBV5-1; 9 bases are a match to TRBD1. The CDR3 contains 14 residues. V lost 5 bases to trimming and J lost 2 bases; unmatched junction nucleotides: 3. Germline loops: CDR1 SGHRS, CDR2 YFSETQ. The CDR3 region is CASRQGAATDTQYF. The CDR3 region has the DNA TGCGCCAGCAGACAGGGGGCGGCCACAGATACGCAGTATTTT. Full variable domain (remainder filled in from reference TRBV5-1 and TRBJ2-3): KAGVTQTPRYLIKTRGQQVTLSCSPISGHRSVSWYQQTPGQGLQFLFEYFSETQRNKGNFPGRFSGRQFSNSRSEMNVSTLELGDSALYLCASRQGAATDTQYFGPGTRLTVL.

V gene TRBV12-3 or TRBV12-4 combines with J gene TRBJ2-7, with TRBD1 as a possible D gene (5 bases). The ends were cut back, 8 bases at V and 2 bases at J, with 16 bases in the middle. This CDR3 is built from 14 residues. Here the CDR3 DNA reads TGTGCCAGCCGAAGGGGCAGGTCCCCCTACGAGCAGTACTTC. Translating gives CASRRGRSPYEQYF.

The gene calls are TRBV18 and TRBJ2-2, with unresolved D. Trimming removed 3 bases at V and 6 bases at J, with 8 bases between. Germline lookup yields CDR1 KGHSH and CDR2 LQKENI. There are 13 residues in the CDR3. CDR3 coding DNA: TGTGCCAGCTCACCTGTGGATTCCGGGGAGCTGTTTTTT. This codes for CASSPVDSGELFF.

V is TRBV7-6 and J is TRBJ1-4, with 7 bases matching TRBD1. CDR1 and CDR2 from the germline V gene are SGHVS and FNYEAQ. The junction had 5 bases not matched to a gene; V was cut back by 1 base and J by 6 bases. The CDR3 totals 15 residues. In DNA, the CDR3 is TGTGCCAGCAGCTTAGGGGGACAGCCCCATGAAAAACTGTTTTTT. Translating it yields CASSLGGQPHEKLFF. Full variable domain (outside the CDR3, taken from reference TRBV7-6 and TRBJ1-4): GAGVSQSPRYKVTKRGQDVALRCDPISGHVSLYWYRQALGQGPEFLTYFNYEAQQDKSGLPNDRFSAERPEGSISTLTIQRTEQRDSAMYRCASSLGGQPHEKLFFGSGTQLSVL.

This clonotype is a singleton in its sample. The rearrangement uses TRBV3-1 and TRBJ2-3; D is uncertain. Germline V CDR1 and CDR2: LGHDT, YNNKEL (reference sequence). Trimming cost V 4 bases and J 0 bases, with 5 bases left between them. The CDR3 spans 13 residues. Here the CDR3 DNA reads TGTGCCAGCAGCCGAAAGAGCACAGATACGCAGTATTTT. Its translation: CASSRKSTDTQYF.

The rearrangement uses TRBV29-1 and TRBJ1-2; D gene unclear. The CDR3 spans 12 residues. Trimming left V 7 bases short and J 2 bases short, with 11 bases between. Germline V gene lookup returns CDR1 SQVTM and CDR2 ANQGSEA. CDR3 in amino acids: CSAGLLNYGYTF. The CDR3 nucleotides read TGCAGCGCAGGACTGCTGAACTATGGCTACACCTTC.

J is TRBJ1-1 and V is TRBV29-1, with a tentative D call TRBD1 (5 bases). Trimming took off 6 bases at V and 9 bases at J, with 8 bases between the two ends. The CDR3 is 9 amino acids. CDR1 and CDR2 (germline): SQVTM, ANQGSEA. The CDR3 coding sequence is TGCAGCGTACCGGGACAAGCTTTCTTT. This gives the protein CSVPGQAFF.

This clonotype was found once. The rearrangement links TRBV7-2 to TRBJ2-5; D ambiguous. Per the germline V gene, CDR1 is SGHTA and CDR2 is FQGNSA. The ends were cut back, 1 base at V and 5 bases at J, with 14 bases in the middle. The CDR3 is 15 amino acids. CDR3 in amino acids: CASSLVSTPRETQYF. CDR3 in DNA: TGTGCCAGCAGCTTAGTCTCGACCCCTCGGGAGACCCAGTACTTC.

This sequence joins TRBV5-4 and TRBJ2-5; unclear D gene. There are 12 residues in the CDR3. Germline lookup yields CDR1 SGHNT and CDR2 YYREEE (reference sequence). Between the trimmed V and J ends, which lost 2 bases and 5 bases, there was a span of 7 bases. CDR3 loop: CASSFSEETQYF. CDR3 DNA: TGTGCCAGCAGCTTTTCCGAGGAGACCCAGTACTTC. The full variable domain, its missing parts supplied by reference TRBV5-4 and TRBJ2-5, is ETGVTQSPTHLIKTRGQQVTLRCSSQSGHNTVSWYQQALGQGPQFIFQYYREEENGRGNFPPRFSGLQFPNYSSELNVNALELDDSALYLCASSFSEETQYFGPGTRLLVL.

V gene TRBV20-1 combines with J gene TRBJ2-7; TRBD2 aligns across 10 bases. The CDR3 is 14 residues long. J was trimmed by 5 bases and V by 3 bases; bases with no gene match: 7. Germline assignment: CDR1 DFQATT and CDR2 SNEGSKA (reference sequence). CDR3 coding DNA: TGCAGTGCTAGTTCCGGGACTAGCGAGCACGAGCAGTACTTC. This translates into CSASSGTSEHEQYF.

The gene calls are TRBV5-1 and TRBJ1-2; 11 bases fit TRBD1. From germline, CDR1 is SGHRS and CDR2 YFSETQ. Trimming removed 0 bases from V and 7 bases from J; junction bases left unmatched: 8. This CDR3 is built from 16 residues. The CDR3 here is CASSLDATGTGGGYTF. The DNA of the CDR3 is TGCGCCAGCAGCTTGGACGCAACCGGGACAGGGGGTGGCTACACCTTC.

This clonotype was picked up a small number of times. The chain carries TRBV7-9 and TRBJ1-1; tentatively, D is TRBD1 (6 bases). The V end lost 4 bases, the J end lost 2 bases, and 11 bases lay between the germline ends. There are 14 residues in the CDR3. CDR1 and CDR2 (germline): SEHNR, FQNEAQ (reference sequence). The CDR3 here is CASSSGTPNTEAFF. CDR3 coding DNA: TGTGCCAGCAGCTCCGGGACACCTAACACTGAAGCTTTCTTT.

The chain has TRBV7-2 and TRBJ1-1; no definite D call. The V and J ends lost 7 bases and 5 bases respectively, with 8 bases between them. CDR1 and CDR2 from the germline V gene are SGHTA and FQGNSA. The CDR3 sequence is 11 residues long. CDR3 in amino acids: CASIGRTEAFF. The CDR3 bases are TGTGCCAGCATCGGGCGGACTGAAGCTTTCTTT.

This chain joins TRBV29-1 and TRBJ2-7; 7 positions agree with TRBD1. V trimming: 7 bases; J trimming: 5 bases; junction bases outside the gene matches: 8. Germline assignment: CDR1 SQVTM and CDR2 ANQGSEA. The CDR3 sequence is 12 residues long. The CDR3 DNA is TGCAGCGCCCGACAGGGCGGACACGAGCAGTACTTC. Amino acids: CSARQGGHEQYF.

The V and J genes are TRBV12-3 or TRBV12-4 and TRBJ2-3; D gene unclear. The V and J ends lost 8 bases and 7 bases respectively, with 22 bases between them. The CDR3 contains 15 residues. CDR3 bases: TGTGCCAGCTCCCCTGAACGGCAGATGACATATACGCAGTATTTT. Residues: CASSPERQMTYTQYF.

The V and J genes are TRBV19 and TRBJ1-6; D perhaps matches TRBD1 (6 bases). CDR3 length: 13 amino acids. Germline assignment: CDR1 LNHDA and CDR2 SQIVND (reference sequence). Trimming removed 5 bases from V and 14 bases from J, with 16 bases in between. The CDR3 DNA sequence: TGTGCCAGTAGTGGACAGTCCGCAGAGACCCTCCACTTT. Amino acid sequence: CASSGQSAETLHF.

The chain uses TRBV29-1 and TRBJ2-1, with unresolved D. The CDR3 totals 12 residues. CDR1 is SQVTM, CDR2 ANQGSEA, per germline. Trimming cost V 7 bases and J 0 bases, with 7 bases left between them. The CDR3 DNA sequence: TGCAGCGGCGGAAGCTCCTACAATGAGCAGTTCTTC. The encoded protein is CSGGSSYNEQFF.

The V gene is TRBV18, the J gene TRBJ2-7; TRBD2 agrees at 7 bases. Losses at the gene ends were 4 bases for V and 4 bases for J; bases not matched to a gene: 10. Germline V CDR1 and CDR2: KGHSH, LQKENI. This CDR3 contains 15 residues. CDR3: CASSRGDGGIYEQYV. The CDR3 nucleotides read TGTGCCAGCTCACGAGGGGACGGGGGGATTTACGAGCAGTACGTC.

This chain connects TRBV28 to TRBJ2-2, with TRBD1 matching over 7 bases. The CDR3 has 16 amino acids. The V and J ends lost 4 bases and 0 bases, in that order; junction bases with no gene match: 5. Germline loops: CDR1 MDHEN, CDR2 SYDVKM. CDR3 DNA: TGTGCCAGCAGTTCCCCGACAGGGACGAACACCGGGGAGCTGTTTTTT. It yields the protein CASSSPTGTNTGELFF.

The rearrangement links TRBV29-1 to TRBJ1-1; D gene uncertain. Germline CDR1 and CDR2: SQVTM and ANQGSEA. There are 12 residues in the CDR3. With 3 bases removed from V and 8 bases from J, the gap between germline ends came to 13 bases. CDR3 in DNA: TGCAGCGTTGATGTGGGGTGGACGGAAGCTTTCTTT. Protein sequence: CSVDVGWTEAFF.

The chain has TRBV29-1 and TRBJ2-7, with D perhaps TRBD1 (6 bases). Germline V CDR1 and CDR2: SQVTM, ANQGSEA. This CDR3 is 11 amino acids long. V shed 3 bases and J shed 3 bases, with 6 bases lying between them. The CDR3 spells CSVETGYEQYF. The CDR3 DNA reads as TGCAGCGTTGAGACAGGCTACGAGCAGTACTTC.

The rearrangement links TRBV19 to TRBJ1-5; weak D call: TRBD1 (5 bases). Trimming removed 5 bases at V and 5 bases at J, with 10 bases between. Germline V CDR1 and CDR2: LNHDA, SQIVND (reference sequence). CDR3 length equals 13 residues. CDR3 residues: CASSDSYYQPQHF. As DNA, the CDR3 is TGTGCCAGTAGTGACAGCTATTATCAGCCCCAGCATTTT.

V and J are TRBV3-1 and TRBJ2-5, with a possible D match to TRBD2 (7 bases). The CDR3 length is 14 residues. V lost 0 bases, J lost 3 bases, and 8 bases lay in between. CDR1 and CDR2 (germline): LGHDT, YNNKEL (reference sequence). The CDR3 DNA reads TGTGCCAGCAGCCAAGAAGGGGGGGAAGAGACCCAGTACTTC. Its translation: CASSQEGGEETQYF.